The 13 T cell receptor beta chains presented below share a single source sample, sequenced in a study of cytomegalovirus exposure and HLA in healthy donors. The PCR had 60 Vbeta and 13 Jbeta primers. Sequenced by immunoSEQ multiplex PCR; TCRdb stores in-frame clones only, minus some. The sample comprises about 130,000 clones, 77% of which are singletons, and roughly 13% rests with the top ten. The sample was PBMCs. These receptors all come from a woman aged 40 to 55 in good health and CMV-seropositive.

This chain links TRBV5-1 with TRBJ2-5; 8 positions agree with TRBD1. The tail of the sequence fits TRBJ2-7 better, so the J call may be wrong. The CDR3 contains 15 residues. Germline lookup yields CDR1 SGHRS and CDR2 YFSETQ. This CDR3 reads CASSLDINRGDEQYF. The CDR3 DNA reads TGCGCCAGCAGCTTGGATATTAACAGGGGGGACGAGCAGTACTTC.

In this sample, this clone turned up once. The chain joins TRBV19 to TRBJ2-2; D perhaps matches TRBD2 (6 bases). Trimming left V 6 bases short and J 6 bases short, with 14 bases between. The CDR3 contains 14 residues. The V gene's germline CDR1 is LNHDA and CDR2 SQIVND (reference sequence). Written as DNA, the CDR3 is TGTGCCAGTAGCGCCGGGGGTCTGGCCGGGGAGCTGTTTTTT. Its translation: CASSAGGLAGELFF.

CDR3 loop: CASSPWDRVQDTQYF. CDR3 bases: TGTGCCAGCAGTCCATGGGACAGGGTGCAAGATACGCAGTATTTT. The chain employs TRBV2 and TRBJ2-3; 9 bases agree with TRBD1. The CDR3 spans 15 residues. J gave up 5 bases and V 5 bases, and 8 bases lay outside the gene matches. Germline CDR1 is SNHLY and CDR2 is FYNNEI.

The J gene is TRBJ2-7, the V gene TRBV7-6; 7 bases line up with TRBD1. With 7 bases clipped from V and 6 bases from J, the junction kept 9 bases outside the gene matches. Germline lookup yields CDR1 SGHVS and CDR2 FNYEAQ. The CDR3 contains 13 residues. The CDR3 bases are TGTGCCAGCACCAATCAACAGGGGTCCGAGCAGTACTTC. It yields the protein CASTNQQGSEQYF.

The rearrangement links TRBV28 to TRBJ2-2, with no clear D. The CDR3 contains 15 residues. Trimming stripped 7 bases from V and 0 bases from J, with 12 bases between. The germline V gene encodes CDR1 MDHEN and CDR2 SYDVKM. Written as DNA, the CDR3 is TGTGCCAGCATCTCCGGGTCCGCGAACACCGGGGAGCTGTTTTTT. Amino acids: CASISGSANTGELFF.

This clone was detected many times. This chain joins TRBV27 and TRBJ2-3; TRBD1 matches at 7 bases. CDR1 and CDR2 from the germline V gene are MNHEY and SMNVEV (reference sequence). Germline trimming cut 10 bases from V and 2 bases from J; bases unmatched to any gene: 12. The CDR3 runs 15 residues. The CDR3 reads CATRTTGWITDTQYF. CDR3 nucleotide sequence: TGTGCCACCCGAACGACAGGGTGGATCACAGATACGCAGTATTTT.

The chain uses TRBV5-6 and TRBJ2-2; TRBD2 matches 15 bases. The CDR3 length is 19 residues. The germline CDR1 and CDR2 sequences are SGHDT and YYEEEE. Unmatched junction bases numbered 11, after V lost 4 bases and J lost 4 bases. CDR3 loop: CASSRTGLAGGPGTGELFF. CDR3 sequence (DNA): TGTGCCAGCAGCCGCACCGGACTAGCGGGAGGGCCGGGCACCGGGGAGCTGTTTTTT.

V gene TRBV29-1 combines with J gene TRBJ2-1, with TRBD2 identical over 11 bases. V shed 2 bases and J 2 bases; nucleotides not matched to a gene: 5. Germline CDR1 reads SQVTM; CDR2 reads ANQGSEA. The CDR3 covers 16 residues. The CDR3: CSVENPSGRPYNEQFF. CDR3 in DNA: TGCAGCGTTGAAAATCCTAGCGGGAGGCCCTACAATGAGCAGTTCTTC.

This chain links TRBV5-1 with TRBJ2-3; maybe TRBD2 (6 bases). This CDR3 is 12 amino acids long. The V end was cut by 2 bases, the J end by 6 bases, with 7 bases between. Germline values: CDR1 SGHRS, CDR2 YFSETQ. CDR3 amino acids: CASSFAGDTQYF. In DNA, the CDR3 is TGCGCCAGCAGCTTCGCGGGGGATACGCAGTATTTT.

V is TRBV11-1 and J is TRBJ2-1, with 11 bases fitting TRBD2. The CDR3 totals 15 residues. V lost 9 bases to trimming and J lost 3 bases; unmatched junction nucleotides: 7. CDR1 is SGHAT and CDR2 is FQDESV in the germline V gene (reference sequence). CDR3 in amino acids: CASSVAGGSYNEQFF. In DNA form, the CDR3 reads TGTGCCAGTAGTGTAGCGGGAGGGAGCTACAATGAGCAGTTCTTC.

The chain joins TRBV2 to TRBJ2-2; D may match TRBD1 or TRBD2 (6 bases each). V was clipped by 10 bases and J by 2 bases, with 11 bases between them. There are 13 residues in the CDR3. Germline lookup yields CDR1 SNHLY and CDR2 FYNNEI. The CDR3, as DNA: TGTGCCAACAGGGACTTTAACACCGGGGAGCTGTTTTTT. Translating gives CANRDFNTGELFF.

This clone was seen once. CDR3 protein: CASSPQVSGELFF. In nucleotides, the CDR3 is TGTGCCAGCAGCCCTCAGGTCTCCGGGGAGCTGTTTTTT. The V and J genes are TRBV5-6 and TRBJ2-2, with unresolved D. Germline V gene sequence: CDR1 SGHDT, CDR2 YYEEEE. The CDR3 is 13 residues long. V lost 4 bases and J 6 bases, leaving 10 bases between the germline ends.

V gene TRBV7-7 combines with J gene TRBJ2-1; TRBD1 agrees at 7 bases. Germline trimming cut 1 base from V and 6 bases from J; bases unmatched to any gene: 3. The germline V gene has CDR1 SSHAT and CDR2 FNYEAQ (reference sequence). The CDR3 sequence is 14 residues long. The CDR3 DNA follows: TGTGCCAGCAGCTTAGTACCAGGGGGCAATGAGCAGTTCTTC. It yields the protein CASSLVPGGNEQFF.